Following are 19 T cell receptor beta chains from one sample sequenced in a study of cytomegalovirus exposure and HLA in healthy donors. Some clones are missing from TCRdb's copy, which holds only in-frame ones; the method was immunoSEQ multiplex PCR. There are about 73,000 clones in the sample; about 95% occur only once, and over 3% lies in the top ten. The specimen sequenced was PBMCs. These receptor sequences come from a young man in good health and CMV-seronegative.

This rearrangement joins TRBV7-8 to TRBJ2-7; 7 positions match TRBD1. The CDR3 loop spans 14 amino acids. J gave up 5 bases and V 5 bases, and 9 bases lay outside the gene matches. Germline CDR1 SGHVS, CDR2 FQNEAQ. The CDR3 loop reads CASSLRTGVHEQYF. The CDR3 DNA follows: TGTGCCAGCAGCCTCCGGACAGGCGTCCACGAGCAGTACTTC. The complete variable domain, with remaining parts taken from reference TRBV7-8 and TRBJ2-7, reads GAGVSQSPRYKVAKRGQDVALRCDPISGHVSLFWYQQALGQGPEFLTYFQNEAQLDKSGLPSDRFFAERPEGSVSTLKIQRTQQEDSAVYLCASSLRTGVHEQYFGPGTRLTVT.

This clone was counted once. The V call is TRBV28, the J call TRBJ2-5; the match to TRBD1 covers 9 bases. J lost 7 bases, V lost 6 bases, and 9 bases had no gene match. The CDR3 is 14 amino acids. Per germline, CDR1 MDHEN and CDR2 SYDVKM. The CDR3 is CASRTQGARVTQYF. CDR3 nucleotides: TGTGCCAGCAGAACACAGGGGGCTCGTGTGACCCAGTACTTC.

This rearrangement joins TRBV7-9 to TRBJ1-1, with 7 bases that match TRBD1. The CDR3 has 15 amino acids. J lost 2 bases, V lost 1 base, and 4 bases had no gene match. CDR1 and CDR2 from the germline V gene are SEHNR and FQNEAQ (reference sequence). This chain's CDR3 is CASSLGPGGNTEAFF. The CDR3 nucleotides are TGTGCCAGCAGCTTAGGCCCAGGGGGAAACACTGAAGCTTTCTTT.

This clone was counted once. CDR3 sequence reads: CASSTRQGPATDTQYF. In DNA form, the CDR3 reads TGTGCCAGCAGCACTAGACAGGGGCCCGCCACAGATACGCAGTATTTT. The chain uses TRBV7-2 and TRBJ2-3, with 8 bases matching TRBD1. CDR1 and CDR2 (germline): SGHTA, FQGNSA. V trimming: 5 bases; J trimming: 2 bases; junction bases outside the gene matches: 9. The CDR3 consists of 16 residues.

The rearrangement links TRBV19 to TRBJ2-7; TRBD2 is a possible D gene (7 bases). Between the trimmed V and J ends, which lost 6 bases and 3 bases, there was a span of 21 bases. Germline V gene sequence: CDR1 LNHDA, CDR2 SQIVND (reference sequence). The CDR3 contains 16 residues. The CDR3 region has the DNA TGTGCCAGTAGCCCGGTTGGGGGGGGCAAGGACTACGAGCAGTACTTC. Protein sequence: CASSPVGGGKDYEQYF. Looking up the rest from reference TRBV19 and TRBJ2-7 gives the full variable domain: DGGITQSPKYLFRKEGQNVTLSCEQNLNHDAMYWYRQDPGQGLRLIYYSQIVNDFQKGDIAEGYSVSREKKESFPLTVTSAQKNPTAFYLCASSPVGGGKDYEQYFGPGTRLTVT.

CDR3 amino acids: CASSGDPTGAGGYTF. DNA for the CDR3: TGTGCCAGCAGTGGCGATCCCACAGGGGCGGGAGGCTACACCTTC. The rearrangement uses TRBV6-4 and TRBJ1-2, with 7 bases that match TRBD1. CDR3 length: 15 amino acids. V shed 4 bases, J shed 8 bases, and the junction held 13 bases outside the gene matches. Germline V gene sequence: CDR1 MRHNA, CDR2 SNTAGT.

The chain uses TRBV29-1 and TRBJ1-2; unclear D gene. This CDR3 region has 13 residues. Germline lookup yields CDR1 SQVTM and CDR2 ANQGSEA. Between the trimmed V and J ends, which lost 0 bases and 0 bases, there was a span of 5 bases. In DNA, the CDR3 is TGCAGCGTTGAAGATCAGACTAACTATGGCTACACCTTC. The encoded protein is CSVEDQTNYGYTF.

The chain links TRBV6-5 to TRBJ1-5; TRBD1 matches at 7 bases. The CDR3 loop spans 15 amino acids. With V trimmed by 5 bases and J by 4 bases, 8 bases remained unmatched. Germline V lookup: CDR1 MNHEY, CDR2 SVGAGI. As DNA, the CDR3 is TGTGCCAGCAGTCCCGAGGGACAGATTAATCAGCCCCAGCATTTT. Protein: CASSPEGQINQPQHF.

As for this clone: An end of the junction does not agree with germline; a read error may underlie this. V is TRBV5-1 and J is TRBJ2-2, with a possible D match to TRBD2 (6 bases). The CDR3 is made up of 16 amino acids. The V gene's germline CDR1 is SGHRS and CDR2 YFSETQ. The CDR3 DNA reads TGCGCCAGCGCCTCCCGGGACTTCGCGAATACCGGGGAGCTGTTTTTT. It codes for CASASRDFANTGELFF.

About this clone: The junction shows a germline mismatch at one end, possibly a read error. The genes are TRBV5-1 and TRBJ2-2, with D perhaps TRBD1 (6 bases). The CDR3 spans 14 residues. Germline CDR1 and CDR2: SGHRS and YFSETQ. The CDR3 DNA follows: TGCGCCAGCACCTTGGACAGATACACCGGGGAGCTGTTTTTT. Its translation: CASTLDRYTGELFF.

The chain recombines TRBV4-2 with TRBJ2-5, with D maybe TRBD1 (6 bases). The CDR3 runs 16 residues. Between the trimmed V and J ends, which lost 0 bases and 4 bases, there was a span of 15 bases. CDR1 is LGHNA, CDR2 YNFKEQ, per germline. The CDR3 is CASSQDWGRPGETQYF. CDR3 coding DNA: TGTGCCAGCAGCCAAGATTGGGGGCGCCCCGGAGAGACCCAGTACTTC.

V gene TRBV28 combines with J gene TRBJ1-1; 8 bases agree with TRBD1. The V segment lost 2 bases and the J segment 7 bases; nucleotides outside the gene matches: 12. The CDR3 is 16 amino acids. Germline V gives CDR1 MDHEN, CDR2 SYDVKM. The CDR3 region is CASSLVTGEGWGEAFF. The CDR3 bases are TGTGCCAGCAGTTTAGTGACAGGGGAGGGGTGGGGTGAAGCTTTCTTT. Complete variable domain (other parts from reference TRBV28 and TRBJ1-1): DVKVTQSSRYLVKRTGEKVFLECVQDMDHENMFWYRQDPGLGLRLIYFSYDVKMKEKGDIPEGYSVSREKKERFSLILESASTNQTSMYLCASSLVTGEGWGEAFFGQGTRLTVV.

V is TRBV6-5 and J is TRBJ2-7, with TRBD1 identical over 7 bases. This CDR3 contains 13 residues. After removal of 5 bases from V and 13 bases from J, the junction contained 14 bases not matched to a gene. The germline V gene encodes CDR1 MNHEY and CDR2 SVGAGI. The CDR3 sequence is CASSQYDRAGFYF. The CDR3 DNA is TGTGCCAGCAGTCAGTACGACAGGGCAGGTTTCTACTTC.

The chain has TRBV5-4 and TRBJ2-7; TRBD1 matches at 10 bases. V dropped 4 bases and J dropped 0; count of bases not matched to a gene: 10. The CDR3 contains 17 residues. Germline V gives CDR1 SGHNT, CDR2 YYREEE (reference sequence). The CDR3 here is CASSPLPGTGVSYEQYF. CDR3 bases: TGTGCCAGCAGCCCCCTCCCCGGGACAGGGGTCTCCTACGAGCAGTACTTC.

The chain has TRBV4-3 and TRBJ2-3, with D unclear. There are 15 residues in the CDR3. V was pared by 0 bases and J by 2 bases, with 9 bases between. The germline gives CDR1 LGHNA, CDR2 YSLEER. The CDR3 sequence is CASSQEMRTTDTQYF. For the CDR3, the DNA is TGCGCCAGCAGCCAAGAAATGCGAACCACAGATACGCAGTATTTT.

J is TRBJ2-5 and V is TRBV29-1, with D possibly TRBD1 on 6 matching bases. Germline V CDR1 and CDR2: SQVTM, ANQGSEA. The CDR3 covers 14 residues. Trimming shortened V by 6 bases and J by 2 bases, and 16 bases separated the two germline ends. Here the CDR3 DNA reads TGCAGCGTAGTGGACAGCAGTACTCAAGAGACCCAGTACTTC. This gives the protein CSVVDSSTQETQYF.

This chain joins TRBV6-1 and TRBJ1-1; D is ambiguous. Trimming shortened V by 1 base and J by 0 bases, and 9 bases separated the two germline ends. The CDR3 runs 15 residues. The germline gives CDR1 MNHNS, CDR2 SASEGT. DNA for the CDR3: TGTGCCAGCAGTGAAGTATTCCCCTTGAACACTGAAGCTTTCTTT. It translates to CASSEVFPLNTEAFF.

The chain couples TRBV19 to TRBJ2-1, with D maybe TRBD2 (6 bases). Trimming pared 5 bases from V and 7 bases from J, leaving 6 bases between. This CDR3 contains 11 residues. Germline assignment: CDR1 LNHDA and CDR2 SQIVND (reference sequence). The CDR3: CASSGGNEQFF. The CDR3 nucleotides are TGTGCCAGTAGTGGGGGGAATGAGCAGTTCTTC. Variable domain in full (rest from reference TRBV19 and TRBJ2-1): DGGITQSPKYLFRKEGQNVTLSCEQNLNHDAMYWYRQDPGQGLRLIYYSQIVNDFQKGDIAEGYSVSREKKESFPLTVTSAQKNPTAFYLCASSGGNEQFFGPGTRLTVL.

The chain uses TRBV9 and TRBJ1-1, with TRBD1 identical over 10 bases. Germline-derived CDR1 and CDR2 are SGDLS and YYNGEE. J gave up 5 bases and V 4 bases, and 5 bases lay outside the gene matches. CDR3 length: 14 residues. The CDR3 here is CASSPQDRGTEAFF. CDR3 in DNA: TGTGCCAGCAGCCCCCAGGACAGGGGGACTGAAGCTTTCTTT.